This TCR beta chain is from a study of Graves' ophthalmopathy and Graves' hyperthyroidism. Points from the study as a whole: Most thyroid clonotypes with frequency above 0.001 were detected in blood too. Ophthalmopathy could be told apart from stable hyperthyroidism by a 13-signature model (87.88% sensitivity, roughly 81% specificity).

It was on clinical symptoms, serum thyroxine, TRAb, thyroid ultrasound and orbital computed tomography that diagnosis relied. Germline values: CDR1 MDHEN, CDR2 SYDVKM. CDR3 length: 15 amino acids. V was trimmed by 4 bases and J by 8 bases, leaving 19 bases between them. This clonotype was observed many times. Its cognate antigen is unknown. The study amplified TCR beta CDR3 regions using RNA transcripts. First-round RT-PCR used HTBI primers; second-round multiplex PCR followed. TCRdb fed the multiplex PCR reads into MiXCR, producing one record per CDR3 protein. The sample shows tens of thousands of distinct CDR3 sequences, almost 50% of them seen only once.

The source material was peripheral blood. The rearrangement uses TRBV28 and TRBJ2-3, with D possibly being TRBD1 (7 bases). The clonotype originates from an adult woman with stable Graves' hyperthyroidism. DNA of the CDR3: TGTGCCAGCAGTTACCGCGGGACAGTTCAAGGTACGCAGTATTTT. Residues: CASSYRGTVQGTQYF.